The T cell receptor beta chain under discussion was sequenced for a study of T-cell memory formation after mild COVID-19. The study's findings and limits: CD4+ bias marked clones expanding day 15 to 37, unlike balanced contracting clones. Mainly CM and EM harbored the contracting CD4+ clones; mainly EMRA harbored the CD8+ ones.

This clonotype was detected ten times or more. Its target is not known. TCRdb re-derived calls from the 5' RACE reads in MiXCR, one entry per CDR3 protein. The repertoire holds roughly 250,000 distinct CDR3 sequences, with over 15% as singletons. From germline, CDR1 is SGHDT and CDR2 YYEEEE. CDR3 length: 13 residues. Trimming shortened V by 4 bases and J by 7 bases, and 11 bases separated the two germline ends. The sequence was collected from a man between 18 and 29 years old who had mild COVID-19 (a few samples of this study predate the infection). Cell type and time point are not known. The sample taken for sequencing was PBMCs or a T cell subset sorted from them (not recorded which). This chain connects TRBV5-6 to TRBJ2-2; D not certain. The CDR3: CASSLGPVGELFF. CDR3 bases: TGTGCCAGCAGCCTAGGACCCGTCGGGGAGCTGTTTTTT.